Following are 2 T cell receptor beta chains from one sample sequenced in a study of T-cell memory formation after mild COVID-19. From the 5' RACE reads, TCRdb called clonotypes with MiXCR, one entry per CDR3 protein. The data contain about 180,000 distinct CDR3 sequences, about 18% of them singletons. Sample: PBMCs or a T cell subset sorted from them (not recorded which). These receptors were collected from a man younger than 30 who had mild COVID-19 (a few samples of this study predate the infection). Cell type and time point are not known.

The chain combines TRBV20-1 with TRBJ1-1; D is possibly TRBD1 (5 bases). Trimming shortened V by 1 base and J by 5 bases, and 14 bases separated the two germline ends. The germline V gene has CDR1 DFQATT and CDR2 SNEGSKA (reference sequence). The CDR3 runs to 14 residues. The CDR3 reads CSARVPGRATEAFF. CDR3 coding DNA: TGCAGTGCTAGAGTTCCGGGCAGGGCGACTGAAGCTTTCTTT.

This clonotype was detected only a few times. The rearrangement uses TRBV20-1 and TRBJ2-7, with D possibly matching TRBD1 (6 bases). The germline V gene has CDR1 DFQATT and CDR2 SNEGSKA (reference sequence). The CDR3 is 14 residues long. V lost 6 bases to trimming and J lost 0 bases, with 15 bases between them. The CDR3 protein is CSARRDTSSYEQYF. CDR3 sequence (DNA): TGCAGTGCACGCCGGGACACCAGCTCCTACGAGCAGTACTTC.